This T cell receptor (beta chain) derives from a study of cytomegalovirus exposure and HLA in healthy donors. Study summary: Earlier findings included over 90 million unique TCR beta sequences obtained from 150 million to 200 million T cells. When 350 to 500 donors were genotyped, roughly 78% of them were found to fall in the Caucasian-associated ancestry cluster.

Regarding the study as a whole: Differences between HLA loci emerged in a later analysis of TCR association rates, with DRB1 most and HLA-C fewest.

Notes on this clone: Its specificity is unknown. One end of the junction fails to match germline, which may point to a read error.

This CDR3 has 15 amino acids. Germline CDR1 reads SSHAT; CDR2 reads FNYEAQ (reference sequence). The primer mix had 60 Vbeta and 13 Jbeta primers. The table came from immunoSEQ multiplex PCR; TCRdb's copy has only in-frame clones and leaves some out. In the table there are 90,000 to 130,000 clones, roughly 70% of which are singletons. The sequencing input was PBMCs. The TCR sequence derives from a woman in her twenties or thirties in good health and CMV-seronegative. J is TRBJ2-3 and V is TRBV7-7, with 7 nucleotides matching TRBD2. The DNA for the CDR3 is TGTGCTAGCAGCTCTTCTACAGGATGGGAGGGTACGCAGTATTTT. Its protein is CASSSSTGWEGTQYF.